What follows are 21 T cell receptor beta chains derived from one specimen sequenced in a study of blood T cells in healthy people across ages. The second PCR ran about 6 to 11 cycles with a sample-barcoded 5' primer and J-beta primers. Each CDR3 protein gets one entry after TCRdb re-called the 5' RACE reads with MiXCR. The data show approximately 800,000 distinct CDR3 sequences, with less than 80% seen just once and 25% to 30% held by the top ten. Material for sequencing was blood. The origin of the receptors is a man aged 30 to 39 in good health.

About this clonotype: The junction does not match germline at one end; this may be a read error. The chain carries TRBV7-2 and TRBJ1-5; D is undetermined. CDR1 and CDR2 (germline): SGHTA, FQGNSA. The CDR3 covers 15 residues. The CDR3 DNA reads TGTGCCAGCAGTTTAGGTCAGTCTAGCAATCAGCCCCAGCATTTT. As protein: CASSLGQSSNQPQHF.

Worth noting for this clonotype: This may be a read error: a much more frequent sequence differs by one nucleotide. CDR3 in amino acids: CASRLQTDTQYF. The CDR3 bases are TGTGCCAGCAGGTTACAGACAGATACGCAGTATTTT. V usage is TRBV12-3 or TRBV12-4 and J usage is TRBJ2-3; no reliable D call. Trimming removed 6 bases from V and 3 bases from J, with 7 bases in between. CDR3 length: 12 amino acids.

The chain links TRBV24-1 to TRBJ1-5, with D unresolved. Between the trimmed V and J ends, which lost 4 bases and 4 bases, there was a span of 4 bases. Per the germline V gene, CDR1 is KGHDR and CDR2 is SFDVKD. This CDR3 has 12 residues. For the CDR3, the DNA is TGTGCCACCAGTGAGGAGAATCAGCCCCAGCATTTT. This gives the protein CATSEENQPQHF.

This clonotype was detected a few times. The chain uses TRBV7-9 and TRBJ1-2, with no clear D. Deletions cut 2 bases from V and 4 bases from J, with 14 bases between. Looked up from germline, CDR1 is SEHNR and CDR2 is FQNEAQ (reference sequence). This CDR3 is 15 amino acids long. The CDR3 loop reads CASSLRDGPSYGYTF. The CDR3 region has the DNA TGTGCCAGCAGCTTACGTGACGGTCCTTCCTATGGCTACACCTTC.

The chain is built from TRBV4-2 and TRBJ2-7; 8 bases agree with TRBD2. With V trimmed by 3 bases and J by 0 bases, 13 bases remained unmatched. Germline V gene lookup returns CDR1 LGHNA and CDR2 YNFKEQ. The CDR3 contains 18 residues. This chain's CDR3 is CASSQRTSGDASSYEQYF. CDR3 sequence (DNA): TGTGCCAGCAGCCAGCGCACTAGCGGTGACGCTAGCTCCTACGAGCAGTACTTC.

This clonotype was found a few times. The chain links TRBV5-1 to TRBJ2-1; 7 bases are shared with TRBD2. CDR1 SGHRS and CDR2 YFSETQ come from the germline V gene. The CDR3 runs to 16 residues. Germline trimming cut 6 bases from V and 1 base from J; bases unmatched to any gene: 10. This CDR3 reads CASIPRAGLSYNEQFF. CDR3 DNA sequence: TGCGCCAGCATACCTCGGGCGGGACTATCCTACAATGAGCAGTTCTTC. Filled out from reference TRBV5-1 and TRBJ2-1, the complete variable domain reads KAGVTQTPRYLIKTRGQQVTLSCSPISGHRSVSWYQQTPGQGLQFLFEYFSETQRNKGNFPGRFSGRQFSNSRSEMNVSTLELGDSALYLCASIPRAGLSYNEQFFGPGTRLTVL.

The J gene is TRBJ1-5, the V gene TRBV4-3; D is uncertain. Germline CDR1 and CDR2: LGHNA and YSLEER. The V end was cut by 3 bases, the J end by 4 bases, with 10 bases between. This CDR3 is 14 amino acids long. The CDR3 loop reads CASSQSAGNQPQHF. The CDR3, as DNA: TGCGCCAGCAGCCAGTCCGCTGGGAATCAGCCCCAGCATTTT.

This clonotype was seen once. J is TRBJ2-1 and V is TRBV11-2; 8 nucleotides line up with TRBD2. CDR3 length: 17 residues. Germline V gene sequence: CDR1 SGHAT, CDR2 FQNNGV. The trim removed 0 bases at V and 8 bases at J, leaving 12 bases unmatched. The CDR3 DNA follows: TGTGCCAGCAGCTTAGATCGGGGGGGCAGGAGAACGGATGAGCAGTTCTTC. This gives the protein CASSLDRGGRRTDEQFF.

This clonotype was detected a few times. The chain couples TRBV4-2 to TRBJ2-5; no clear D. CDR1 LGHNA and CDR2 YNFKEQ come from the germline V gene. The CDR3 covers 13 residues. V lost 0 bases to trimming and J lost 5 bases, with 7 bases between them. CDR3 sequence reads: CASSQDHWETQYF. CDR3 coding DNA: TGTGCCAGCAGCCAAGATCATTGGGAGACCCAGTACTTC.

V usage is TRBV12-3 or TRBV12-4 and J usage is TRBJ2-1, with D maybe TRBD1 (6 bases). Trimming pared 2 bases from V and 7 bases from J, leaving 15 bases between. This CDR3 contains 15 residues. The CDR3 DNA is TGTGCCAGCAGTTTAAGGGGGAGTTTGAGAAATGAGCAGTTCTTC. Translation gives CASSLRGSLRNEQFF.

This rearrangement joins TRBV20-1 to TRBJ2-1; 11 bases are a match to TRBD2. The V gene's germline CDR1 is DFQATT and CDR2 SNEGSKA (reference sequence). Trimming removed 4 bases from V and 1 base from J; junction bases left unmatched: 12. The CDR3 loop spans 18 amino acids. The CDR3 DNA sequence: TGCAGTGCTAAAGGGTCTGCTAGCGGGGGGTTTTCCTACAATGAGCAGTTCTTC. It specifies CSAKGSASGGFSYNEQFF.

A few counts support this clonotype. The chain uses TRBV12-3 or TRBV12-4 and TRBJ2-1, with TRBD2 as a possible D gene (5 bases). V was trimmed by 6 bases and J by 5 bases, leaving 17 bases between them. The CDR3 consists of 15 residues. This chain's CDR3 is CASSLSGLANNEQFF. The CDR3 nucleotides are TGTGCCAGCAGCCTTAGTGGGCTAGCAAACAATGAGCAGTTCTTC.

The chain couples TRBV28 to TRBJ2-7; 8 bases are a match to TRBD1. CDR3 length: 15 amino acids. Germline CDR1 reads MDHEN; CDR2 reads SYDVKM. After removal of 6 bases from V and 1 base from J, the junction contained 8 bases not matched to a gene. In DNA, the CDR3 is TGTGCCAGCAGGGCAGGGGGCGAAGGATCCTACGAGCAGTACTTC. Protein sequence: CASRAGGEGSYEQYF.

The rearrangement links TRBV9 to TRBJ2-3; D gene unclear. Trimming took 4 bases from V and 6 from J, leaving 12 bases between them. The CDR3 sequence is 13 residues long. CDR1 and CDR2 (germline): SGDLS, YYNGEE. The CDR3 loop reads CASSLEDRDTQYF. The CDR3 DNA reads as TGTGCCAGCAGCTTAGAAGATCGGGATACGCAGTATTTT.

The chain uses TRBV7-2 and TRBJ2-7, with 9 bases matching TRBD2. V lost 8 bases and J lost 2; bases outside the gene matches: 7. Germline CDR1 and CDR2: SGHTA and FQGNSA. This CDR3 is 14 amino acids long. The CDR3 loop reads CASGAAGGPYEQYF. The DNA for the CDR3 is TGTGCCAGCGGTGCGGCGGGGGGGCCCTACGAGCAGTACTTC.

In its sample, this clonotype was seen many times. This sequence joins TRBV25-1 and TRBJ2-6; D is possibly TRBD2 (6 bases). V was pared by 4 bases and J by 0 bases, with 16 bases between. CDR3 size: 18 residues. The germline gives CDR1 MGHDK, CDR2 SYGVNS. The CDR3 bases are TGTGCCAGCAGTGCGTCCCTGGGGGGAAGCTCTGGGGCCAACGTCCTGACTTTC. Its translation is CASSASLGGSSGANVLTF.

This clonotype has only one observation. The chain is built from TRBV6-5 and TRBJ2-1; TRBD1 matches at 7 bases. Per germline, CDR1 MNHEY and CDR2 SVGAGI. The CDR3 runs 15 residues. V lost 5 bases and J lost 8; bases outside the gene matches: 12. The CDR3, as DNA: TGTGCCAGCAGTAACAGGGGCCCCTCTGCCGATGAGCAGTTCTTC. This encodes CASSNRGPSADEQFF.

This clonotype occurred a few times. The rearrangement links TRBV29-1 to TRBJ2-3, with 8 bases matching TRBD1. Germline lookup yields CDR1 SQVTM and CDR2 ANQGSEA. With 3 bases clipped from V and 4 bases from J, the junction kept 6 bases outside the gene matches. This CDR3 region has 14 residues. Here the CDR3 reads CSVDSDRAADTQYF. The CDR3 DNA reads as TGCAGCGTTGATTCGGACAGGGCCGCAGATACGCAGTATTTT.

The V and J genes are TRBV7-2 and TRBJ2-1; 7 bases line up with TRBD1. The J call may not be correct, given that the DNA end is closer to TRBJ2-7. The CDR3 runs to 14 residues. Germline V lookup: CDR1 SGHTA, CDR2 FQGNSA. The CDR3 spells CASSLSARGNEQYF. CDR3 bases: TGTGCCAGCAGCTTGTCGGCCAGGGGGAACGAGCAGTACTTC.

In this sample, this clonotype turned up a few times. This chain connects TRBV6-5 to TRBJ2-1; D is unresolved. The germline V gene encodes CDR1 MNHEY and CDR2 SVGAGI. Deletions cut 4 bases from V and 8 bases from J, with 18 bases between. CDR3 length: 15 residues. CDR3 protein: CASSLLGPPGDEQFF. In DNA form, the CDR3 reads TGTGCCAGCAGTTTATTGGGCCCCCCCGGCGATGAGCAGTTCTTC.

There are a few counts of this clonotype. The chain joins TRBV3-1 to TRBJ2-7; maybe TRBD2 (5 bases). This CDR3 region has 13 residues. Looked up from germline, CDR1 is LGHDT and CDR2 is YNNKEL (reference sequence). V was shortened by 1 base and J by 6 bases, with 10 bases between the two germline ends. For the CDR3, the DNA is TGTGCCAGCAGCCAAGTCGGGATGGCCGAGCAGTACTTC. Its translation is CASSQVGMAEQYF.